The 6 T cell receptor beta chains reported below all come from one sample, sequenced in a study of T cells in localized non-small cell lung cancer. Data came from immunoSEQ multiplex PCR; TCRdb stores just in-frame clones and leaves some out. The data hold around 50,000 clones, with roughly 89% observed a single time. Sequencing was performed on peripheral blood, taken before any cancer treatment. All receptors derive from a woman between 35 and 70 years old with stage I lung adenocarcinoma.

This chain's CDR3 is CASSNNEQFF. The CDR3 DNA reads as TGTGCCAGCAGCAACAATGAGCAGTTCTTC. The genes are TRBV6-5 and TRBJ2-1; D is unresolved. There are 10 residues in the CDR3. V lost 6 bases to trimming and J lost 5 bases, with 2 bases between them. Germline values: CDR1 MNHEY, CDR2 SVGAGI.

In DNA, the CDR3 is TGTGCCAGCACGAGGAGCCGGAATCAGCCCCAGCATTTT. The encoded protein is CASTRSRNQPQHF. The V gene is TRBV28, the J gene TRBJ1-5; D is ambiguous. Trimming took 7 bases from V and 4 from J, leaving 11 bases between them. The CDR3 totals 13 residues. Germline-derived CDR1 and CDR2 are MDHEN and SYDVKM. The entire variable domain, with the rest obtained from reference TRBV28 and TRBJ1-5, is as follows: DVKVTQSSRYLVKRTGEKVFLECVQDMDHENMFWYRQDPGLGLRLIYFSYDVKMKEKGDIPEGYSVSREKKERFSLILESASTNQTSMYLCASTRSRNQPQHFGDGTRLSIL.

The chain combines TRBV7-9 with TRBJ2-5; D ambiguous. The CDR3 is made up of 14 amino acids. V was clipped by 5 bases and J by 3 bases, with 13 bases between them. CDR1 is SEHNR and CDR2 is FQNEAQ in the germline V gene (reference sequence). DNA of the CDR3: TGTGCCAGCAGCCCGTCCAGGCATGAAGAGACCCAGTACTTC. It is translated as CASSPSRHEETQYF.

The genes are TRBV5-1 and TRBJ2-7; D is unclear. V lost 4 bases and J lost 3, with 20 bases in between. Germline CDR1 and CDR2: SGHRS and YFSETQ. The CDR3 spans 16 residues. The CDR3 here is CASSHRTGPPGYEQYF. The DNA for the CDR3 is TGCGCCAGCAGCCACAGAACCGGGCCTCCGGGCTACGAGCAGTACTTC. Supplemented by reference TRBV5-1 and TRBJ2-7, the full variable domain reads KAGVTQTPRYLIKTRGQQVTLSCSPISGHRSVSWYQQTPGQGLQFLFEYFSETQRNKGNFPGRFSGRQFSNSRSEMNVSTLELGDSALYLCASSHRTGPPGYEQYFGPGTRLTVT.

The chain carries TRBV7-9 and TRBJ1-2; a weak D match, TRBD1 (6 bases). Trimming removed 4 bases from V and 2 bases from J, with 11 bases in between. The CDR3 length is 14 residues. From germline, CDR1 is SEHNR and CDR2 FQNEAQ (reference sequence). CDR3 DNA sequence: TGTGCCAGCAGCTCGTGGCAGGGGAACTATGGCTACACCTTC. It codes for CASSSWQGNYGYTF.

The chain is built from TRBV11-3 and TRBJ2-3, with 9 nucleotides matching TRBD2. Germline V gene sequence: CDR1 SGHNT, CDR2 YENEEA. Losses at the gene ends were 5 bases for V and 2 bases for J; bases not matched to a gene: 2. CDR3 size: 14 residues. CDR3 nucleotide sequence: TGTGCCAGCAGCCCGGGACTAGCCACAGATACGCAGTATTTT. It yields the protein CASSPGLATDTQYF.